Listed below are T cell receptor beta chains from one sample, sequenced in a study of early T cells in non-severe SARS-CoV-2 infection. Via MiXCR, TCRdb re-called the 5' RACE reads, giving one row per CDR3 protein. The sample yields under 100,000 distinct CDR3 sequences, approximately 11% seen once. The source material was whole blood. These receptors were obtained from an adult who was a healthcare worker with PCR-confirmed SARS-CoV-2 infection or an uninfected control (not recorded which). Each CDR3 is given with its conserved first and last residue. Fields, in order: J gene, CDR3 length, V gene, CDR3 protein.

TRBJ2-3 16 TRBV5-4 CASSSTLGESTDTQYF
TRBJ2-3 14 TRBV29-1 CSVDLEGGHDTQYF
TRBJ2-3 14 TRBV5-4 CASSLAGGTDTQYF
TRBJ1-2 15 TRBV7-9 CASRVDRESNYGYTF
TRBJ2-2 16 TRBV20-1 CSARDAQGRFGGELFF
TRBJ1-1 14 TRBV7-9 CASSSRTENTEAFF
TRBJ1-6 12 TRBV7-8 CASTDRLEILHF
TRBJ2-3 13 TRBV7-3 CASVGANTDTQYF
TRBJ1-2 12 TRBV14 CASSIQNYGYTF
TRBJ1-2 16 TRBV6-5 CASSLTPTTGPGGYTF
TRBJ2-7 15 TRBV19 CASSIGLAEFYEQYF
TRBJ2-7 14 TRBV2 CASTLRLPEGEQYF
TRBJ2-1 16 TRBV11-2 CASSFKLAGYYNEQFF
TRBJ2-1 16 TRBV2 CASSASGGDFYNEQFF
TRBJ1-1 14 TRBV29-1 CSALGRGMNTEAFF
TRBJ1-5 14 TRBV12-3/TRBV12-4 CASSFQAPNQPQHF
TRBJ2-2 15 TRBV7-8 CASSPKGTHTGELFF
TRBJ2-1 12 TRBV28 CASSRTESYQLF
TRBJ1-4 18 TRBV10-3 CAISPYSPGDLRNEKLFF
TRBJ2-5 14 TRBV7-9 CASSWIASQETQYF
TRBJ2-1 16 TRBV10-1 CASSALAGGPANEQFF
TRBJ2-7 16 TRBV7-3 CASSLMELGPFSEQYF
TRBJ1-5 14 TRBV7-8 CASSLETDYQPQHF
TRBJ2-5 17 TRBV7-7 CASSLGYHTTGGETQYF
TRBJ2-3 14 TRBV2 CASSSDRGTDTQYF
TRBJ2-7 11 TRBV5-1 CASSLEYEQYF
TRBJ2-7 13 TRBV20-1 CSARGQADYEQYF
TRBJ2-3 15 TRBV7-3 CASSQMGLAADTQYF